These T cell receptor beta chains were read from a single sample in a study of PD-L1 blockade in urothelial cancer. The assay was immunoSEQ multiplex PCR, and TCRdb's table has in-frame clones only and misses some. The data show 130,000 or so clones, roughly 80% seen once. The material was PBMCs, obtained around atezolizumab (anti-PD-L1) treatment. These receptors were obtained from a man between 50 and 59 years old with urothelial cancer. CDR3s include the opening cysteine and the closing phenylalanine or tryptophan. Fields, in order: D gene, V gene, clone size, J gene, CDR3 length, CDR3 protein, CDR3 DNA. D genes are given only for firm matches. The size of a clone is reported for some rows only, either as once, few or many, or as a class for expanded clones.

>NA|TRBV5-6|NA|TRBJ2-2|14
CASSFNGIPGELFF
TGTGCCAGCAGCTTTAACGGGATACCCGGGGAGCTGTTTTTT
>TRBD2|TRBV18|NA|TRBJ2-7|14
CASSPGLPSYEQYF
TGTGCCAGCTCACCGGGACTACCCTCCTACGAGCAGTACTTC
>NA|TRBV7-2|NA|TRBJ2-7|15
CASSLYMGAVGEQYF
TGTGCCAGCAGCCTCTACATGGGAGCGGTGGGGGAGCAGTACTTC
>TRBD1|TRBV28|NA|TRBJ1-5|17
CASSPRTGAAPYQPQHF
TGTGCCAGCAGTCCTAGGACAGGGGCCGCCCCTTATCAGCCCCAGCATTTT
>TRBD1|TRBV4-2|NA|TRBJ2-2|18
CASSQRRSGQGGTGELFF
TGTGCCAGCAGCCAAAGGAGGTCGGGACAGGGGGGGACCGGGGAGCTGTTTTTT
>NA|TRBV21-1|NA|TRBJ2-1|16
CASSPSLAGPYNEQFF
TGTGCCAGCAGCCCTAGCCTAGCGGGACCATACAATGAGCAGTTCTTC
>NA|TRBV5-4|NA|TRBJ1-1|13
CASSFLSENEAFF
TGTGCCAGCAGCTTTCTCTCAGAAAATGAAGCTTTCTTT
>TRBD1|TRBV2|NA|TRBJ1-2|12
CASRGQYYGYTF
TGTGCCAGCAGGGGACAGTACTATGGCTACACCTTC
>TRBD1|TRBV28|NA|TRBJ2-7|13
CASSTTGQVGQYF
TGTGCCAGCAGCACCACGGGACAGGTCGGGCAGTACTTC
>NA|TRBV18|NA|TRBJ1-5|15
CASSPQMATGQPQHF
TGTGCCAGCTCACCACAAATGGCTACGGGTCAGCCCCAGCATTTT
>NA|TRBV27|NA|TRBJ2-1|12
CASGRRYNEQFF
TGTGCCAGCGGGAGGAGGTACAATGAGCAGTTCTTC
>NA|TRBV29-1|NA|TRBJ1-1|14
CSARRDTLNTEAFF
TGCAGCGCCCGCCGGGACACCCTGAACACTGAAGCTTTCTTT
>TRBD2|TRBV7-9|NA|TRBJ2-2|16
CASSPQRTSPSGELFF
TGTGCCAGCAGCCCGCAACGGACTAGTCCCAGCGGGGAGCTGTTTTTT
>NA|TRBV10-1|NA|TRBJ1-6|13
CASSAGVNSPLHF
TGCGCCAGCAGTGCCGGAGTTAATTCACCCCTCCACTTT
>TRBD1|TRBV28|NA|TRBJ1-1|12
CASRQTGWQAFF
TGTGCCAGCAGACAGACAGGGTGGCAAGCTTTCTTT
>TRBD1|TRBV6-4|once|TRBJ2-3|15
CASSLRDRVTDTQYF
TGTGCCAGCAGTCTCCGGGACAGGGTCACAGATACGCAGTATTTT
>TRBD1|TRBV28|once|TRBJ1-1|15
CASSPRQGMNTEAFF
TGTGCCAGCAGTCCGAGACAGGGCATGAACACTGAAGCTTTCTTT
>NA|TRBV7-3|NA|TRBJ2-1|13
CASSLGHNNEQFF
TGTGCCAGCAGCTTAGGCCATAACAATGAGCAGTTCTTC
>TRBD1|TRBV7-8|NA|TRBJ1-5|13
CASSPDRGQPQHF
TGTGCCAGCAGCCCGGACAGGGGGCAGCCCCAGCATTTT
>TRBD2|TRBV11-2|once|TRBJ2-1|15
CASGEVGLAVGEQFF
TGTGCCAGCGGCGAAGTTGGACTAGCGGTCGGTGAGCAGTTCTTC
>TRBD1|TRBV5-1|NA|TRBJ1-2|14
CASSTGQGNYGYTF
TGCGCCAGCAGCACGGGACAGGGGAACTATGGCTACACCTTC
>NA|TRBV28|NA|TRBJ1-5|11
CASGGNQPQHF
TGTGCCAGCGGCGGGAATCAGCCCCAGCATTTT